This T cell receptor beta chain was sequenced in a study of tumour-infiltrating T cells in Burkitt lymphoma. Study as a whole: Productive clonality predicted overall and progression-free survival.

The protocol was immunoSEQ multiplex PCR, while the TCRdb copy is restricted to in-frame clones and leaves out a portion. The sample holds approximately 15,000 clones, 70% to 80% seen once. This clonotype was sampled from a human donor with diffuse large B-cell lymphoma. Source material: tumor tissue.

The CDR3 sequence is CASTEEVKRPQHF. CDR3 sequence (DNA): TGTGCCAGCACTGAGGAGGTAAAACGGCCCCAGCATTTT. The V call is TRBV2, the J call TRBJ1-5; D ambiguous. The germline gives CDR1 SNHLY, CDR2 FYNNEI. The length of the CDR3 is 13 residues. With 7 bases removed from V and 9 bases from J, the gap between germline ends came to 16 bases.